This TCR beta chain is from a study of STAT5B mutations in CD4+ large granular lymphocyte leukemia. Findings of the study overall: No patients shared main leukemic clonotypes, though 25% to 30% appeared at low frequency elsewhere.

Sequenced by immunoSEQ multiplex PCR; TCRdb stores in-frame clones only, minus some. Here the sample spans fewer than 35,000 clones, less than 80% being singletons. Comments on this clone: The antigen remains undetermined.

The receptor was derived from a human donor in good health. The sample was CD4+ T cells from blood buffy coats.

CDR3 nucleotide sequence: TGTGCCAGCAGCCCCCTGGGCCGGAGTGAGCAGTTCTTC. Amino acid sequence: CASSPLGRSEQFF. This sequence joins TRBV6-4 and TRBJ2-1; D gene unclear. The CDR3 covers 13 residues. From germline, CDR1 is MRHNA and CDR2 SNTAGT. Trimming stripped 6 bases from V and 9 bases from J, with 15 bases between.